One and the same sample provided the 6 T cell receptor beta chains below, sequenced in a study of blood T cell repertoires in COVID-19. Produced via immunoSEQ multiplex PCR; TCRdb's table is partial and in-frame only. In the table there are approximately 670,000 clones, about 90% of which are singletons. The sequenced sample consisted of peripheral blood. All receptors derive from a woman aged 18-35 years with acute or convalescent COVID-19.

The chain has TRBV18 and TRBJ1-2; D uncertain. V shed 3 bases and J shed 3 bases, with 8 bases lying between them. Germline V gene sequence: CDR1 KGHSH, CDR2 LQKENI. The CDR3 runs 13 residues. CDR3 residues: CASSPLSDYGYTF. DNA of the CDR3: TGTGCCAGCTCACCTTTGTCTGACTATGGCTACACCTTC.

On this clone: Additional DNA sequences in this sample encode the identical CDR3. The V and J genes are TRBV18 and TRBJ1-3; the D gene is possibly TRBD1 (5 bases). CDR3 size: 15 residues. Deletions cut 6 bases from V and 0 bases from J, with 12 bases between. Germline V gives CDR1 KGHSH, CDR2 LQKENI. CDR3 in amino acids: CASSLGQLSGNTIYF. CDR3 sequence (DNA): TGTGCCAGCTCCCTTGGACAACTCTCTGGAAACACCATATATTTT. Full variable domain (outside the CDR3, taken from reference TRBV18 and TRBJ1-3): NAGVMQNPRHLVRRRGQEARLRCSPMKGHSHVYWYRQLPEEGLKFMVYLQKENIIDESGMPKERFSAEFPKEGPSILRIQQVVRGDSAAYFCASSLGQLSGNTIYFGEGSWLTVV.

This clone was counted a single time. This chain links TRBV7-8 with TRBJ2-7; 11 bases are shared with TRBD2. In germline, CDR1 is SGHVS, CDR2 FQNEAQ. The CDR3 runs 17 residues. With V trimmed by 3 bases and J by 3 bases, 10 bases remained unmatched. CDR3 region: CASSLYSGGASIYEQYF. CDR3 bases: TGTGCCAGCAGCTTGTATAGCGGGGGGGCCTCCATCTACGAGCAGTACTTC.

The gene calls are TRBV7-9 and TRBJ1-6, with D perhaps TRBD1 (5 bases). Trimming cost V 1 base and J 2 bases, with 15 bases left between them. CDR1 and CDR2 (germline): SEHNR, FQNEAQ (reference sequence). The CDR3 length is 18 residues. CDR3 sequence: CASSLGPGEGPYNSPLHF. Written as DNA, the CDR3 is TGTGCCAGCAGCTTAGGACCGGGGGAGGGCCCCTATAATTCACCCCTCCACTTT. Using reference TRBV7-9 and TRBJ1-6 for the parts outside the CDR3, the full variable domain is DTGVSQNPRHKITKRGQNVTFRCDPISEHNRLYWYRQTLGQGPEFLTYFQNEAQLEKSRLLSDRFSAERPKGSFSTLEIQRTEQGDSAMYLCASSLGPGEGPYNSPLHFGNGTRLTVT.

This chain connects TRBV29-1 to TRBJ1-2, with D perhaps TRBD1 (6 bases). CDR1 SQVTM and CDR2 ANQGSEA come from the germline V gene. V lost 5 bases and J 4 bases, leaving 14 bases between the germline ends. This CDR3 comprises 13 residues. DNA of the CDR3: TGCAGCGTTTCAGGGGCTTCGGTCTATGGCTACACCTTC. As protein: CSVSGASVYGYTF. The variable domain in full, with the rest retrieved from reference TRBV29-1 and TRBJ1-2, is SAVISQKPSRDICQRGTSLTIQCQVDSQVTMMFWYRQQPGQSLTLIATANQGSEATYESGFVIDKFPISRPNLTFSTLTVSNMSPEDSSIYLCSVSGASVYGYTFGSGTRLTVV.

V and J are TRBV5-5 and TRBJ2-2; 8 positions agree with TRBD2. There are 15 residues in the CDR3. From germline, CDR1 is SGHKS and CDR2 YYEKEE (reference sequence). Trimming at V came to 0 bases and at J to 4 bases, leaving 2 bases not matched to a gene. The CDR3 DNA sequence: TGTGCCAGCAGCTTGGACGGGGGGGTCACCGGGGAGCTGTTTTTT. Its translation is CASSLDGGVTGELFF. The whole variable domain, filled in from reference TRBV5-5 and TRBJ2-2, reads DAGVTQSPTHLIKTRGQQVTLRCSPISGHKSVSWYQQVLGQGPQFIFQYYEKEERGRGNFPDRFSARQFPNYSSELNVNALLLGDSALYLCASSLDGGVTGELFFGEGSRLTVL.